The following is a T cell receptor beta chain sequence with its context. The antigen remains undetermined. The data are from a study of shared clonotypes between healthy human individuals. The protocol was immunoSEQ multiplex PCR, while the TCRdb copy is restricted to in-frame clones and leaves out a portion. The sample records millions of clones, just over 90% being singletons. The germline gives CDR1 SNHLY, CDR2 FYNNEI. This CDR3 spans 13 amino acids. V was shortened by 8 bases and J by 2 bases, with 13 bases between the two germline ends. Study-level points and caveats: When compared with the clonotypes that were shared by all four sorted-subset donors, the non-shared clonotypes turned out to have lower generation probabilities.

Sample: naive CD4+ T cells sorted from blood. The sample's subset: CD45RA+ positively selected. J is TRBJ2-7 and V is TRBV2; D is uncertain. This clonotype was sampled from a man aged 18 to 35 in good health. The CDR3 is CASSKGAAYEQYF. The CDR3 DNA follows: TGTGCCAGCTCCAAGGGCGCAGCCTACGAGCAGTACTTC. Full variable domain (outside the CDR3, taken from reference TRBV2 and TRBJ2-7): EPEVTQTPSHQVTQMGQEVILRCVPISNHLYFYWYRQILGQKVEFLVSFYNNEISEKSEIFDDQFSVERPDGSNFTLKIRSTKLEDSAMYFCASSKGAAYEQYFGPGTRLTVT.